This entry lists 20 T cell receptor beta chains sequenced from one sample in a study of regulatory T cells in long-lasting Graves disease. Time point indicated: newly diagnosed GD, antithyroid drugs for less than 3 months. From RNA extracted from PBMCs, the TCR library was made. Relying on iRepertoire HTBI primers and Arm-PCR of CDR3 regions, the team built TCR beta libraries. TCRdb reprocessed the multiplex PCR reads with MiXCR, giving one entry per CDR3 protein. The sample carries about 430,000 distinct CDR3 sequences, about 15% recorded once. The same specimen was also included in a second study, on T cells in Graves' hyperthyroidism and ophthalmopathy.

The starting material was peripheral blood mononuclear cells (PBMCs), obtained at new diagnosis, from a patient treated with antithyroid drugs. Receptors originate from a woman in her thirties or forties with Graves disease.

In its sample, this clonotype was seen a few times. The conserved phenylalanine or tryptophan normally closing the CDR3 is absent here, so this likely arose from a read error. The chain joins TRBV6-5 to TRBJ2-5; 8 bases fit TRBD2. Losses at the gene ends were 0 bases for V and 5 bases for J; bases not matched to a gene: 8. This CDR3 region has 16 residues. Germline-derived CDR1 and CDR2 are MNHEY and SVGAGI. In DNA form, the CDR3 reads TGTGCCAGCAGTTACTCGACGGGAGGGCCCCGGGAGACCCAGTACTCC. The encoded protein is CASSYSTGGPRETQYS.

Of note for this clonotype: A far larger clone is only one base removed, so a read error is likely. The rearrangement joins TRBV11-2 to TRBJ2-1, with 8 bases fitting TRBD1. Germline CDR1 is SGHAT and CDR2 is FQNNGV. The CDR3 extends over 15 amino acids. CDR3 in amino acids: CASSPWTGSDNGQFF. For the CDR3, the DNA is TGTGCCAGCAGCCCTTGGACAGGGAGTGACAATGGGCAGTTCTTC.

This clonotype turned up a few times. The rearrangement uses TRBV5-1 and TRBJ1-4, with D uncertain. V lost 0 bases to trimming and J lost 0 bases, with 6 bases between them. Germline lookup yields CDR1 SGHRS and CDR2 YFSETQ. The CDR3 extends over 15 amino acids. The CDR3 DNA follows: TGCGCCAGCAGCTTGGGGGTACCAACTAATGAAAAACTGTTTTTT. Translation gives CASSLGVPTNEKLFF.

The sample holds a few counts of this clonotype. The chain combines TRBV20-1 with TRBJ1-6; D ambiguous. V was trimmed by 0 bases and J by 8 bases, leaving 14 bases between them. The germline CDR1 and CDR2 sequences are DFQATT and SNEGSKA (reference sequence). The CDR3 is made up of 15 amino acids. In nucleotides, the CDR3 is TGCAGTGCTAGAGAAGAAGGCAGGAATGATTCACCCCTCCACTTT. Its protein is CSAREEGRNDSPLHF.

The table lists this clonotype with many counts. The rearrangement joins TRBV9 to TRBJ1-5, with D possibly TRBD1 on 6 matching bases. CDR3 length: 14 residues. Trimming took 0 bases from V and 6 from J, leaving 10 bases between them. CDR1 is SGDLS, CDR2 YYNGEE, per germline. CDR3 sequence reads: CASSVGPGVQPQHF. CDR3 sequence (DNA): TGTGCCAGCAGCGTAGGGCCAGGGGTTCAGCCCCAGCATTTT. The complete variable domain, with remaining parts taken from reference TRBV9 and TRBJ1-5, reads DSGVTQTPKHLITATGQRVTLRCSPRSGDLSVYWYQQSLDQGLQFLIQYYNGEERAKGNILERFSAQQFPDLHSELNLSSLELGDSALYFCASSVGPGVQPQHFGDGTRLSIL.

This clonotype was seen repeatedly, ten times or more. The chain couples TRBV27 to TRBJ1-2; 8 nucleotides agree with TRBD1. The CDR3 runs 17 residues. V gave up 8 bases and J gave up 3 bases; unmatched junction bases: 17. CDR1 is MNHEY and CDR2 is SMNVEV in the germline V gene (reference sequence). The CDR3 nucleotides read TGTGCCAGCCTACCCGGGAGGGACAGGCCGGGGGACTATGGCTACACCTTC. As protein: CASLPGRDRPGDYGYTF.

This chain joins TRBV11-2 and TRBJ2-1, with 13 nucleotides matching TRBD2. J was trimmed by 6 bases and V by 5 bases; bases with no gene match: 10. Germline lookup yields CDR1 SGHAT and CDR2 FQNNGV. The CDR3 length is 17 residues. CDR3 bases: TGTGCCAGCAGCCCCTGGACTAGCGGGAGCCCAACCAATGAGCAGTTCTTC. Its protein product is CASSPWTSGSPTNEQFF.

The CDR3 here is CASSLEGGPNTGELFF. CDR3 bases: TGCGCCAGCAGCTTGGAGGGGGGACCGAACACCGGGGAGCTGTTTTTT. V gene TRBV5-1 combines with J gene TRBJ2-2; D possibly matches TRBD1 or TRBD2 (6 bases each). V lost 0 bases, J lost 0 bases, and 9 bases lay in between. In germline, CDR1 is SGHRS, CDR2 YFSETQ. CDR3 length equals 16 residues.

This chain connects TRBV18 to TRBJ2-2, with D possibly being TRBD2 (6 bases). The CDR3 contains 16 residues. V dropped 2 bases and J dropped 0 bases, with 10 bases sitting between them. The germline V gene has CDR1 KGHSH and CDR2 LQKENI. In DNA form, the CDR3 reads TGTGCCAGCTCACCAGAGGCGGGACCGAACACCGGGGAGCTGTTTTTT. Translation: CASSPEAGPNTGELFF. Looking up the rest from reference TRBV18 and TRBJ2-2 gives the full variable domain: NAGVMQNPRHLVRRRGQEARLRCSPMKGHSHVYWYRQLPEEGLKFMVYLQKENIIDESGMPKERFSAEFPKEGPSILRIQQVVRGDSAAYFCASSPEAGPNTGELFFGEGSRLTVL.

The chain uses TRBV12-5 and TRBJ2-1, with 7 bases fitting TRBD1. This CDR3 has 13 residues. J lost 14 bases, V lost 5 bases, and 12 bases had no gene match. Germline CDR1 and CDR2: LGHNT and FRNRAP. The CDR3: CASGPHRQGSEFF. The DNA of the CDR3 is TGTGCTAGTGGTCCCCACCGACAGGGCAGTGAGTTCTTC.

This clonotype was counted at least ten times. The chain uses TRBV10-3 and TRBJ1-6; D is undetermined. CDR1 is ENHRY, CDR2 SYGVKD, per germline. The germline V and J ends were trimmed by 4 bases and 0 bases, with 16 bases remaining between them. The CDR3 length is 18 residues. This CDR3 reads CAISVGSSQSSYNSPLHF. CDR3 nucleotide sequence: TGTGCCATCAGTGTTGGTTCCTCGCAGAGCTCCTATAATTCACCCCTCCACTTT.

This clonotype was found many times. Written as DNA, the CDR3 is TGTGCCAGCAGTTCGCGAGGCGAACCGACTCCTGGAACCGGGGAGCTGTTTTTT. Protein: CASSSRGEPTPGTGELFF. The chain recombines TRBV6-5 with TRBJ2-2; no clear D. With 4 bases removed from V and 5 bases from J, the gap between germline ends came to 23 bases. This CDR3 spans 18 amino acids. Per the germline V gene, CDR1 is MNHEY and CDR2 is SVGAGI.

This clonotype was seen a few times. This chain links TRBV27 with TRBJ1-2, with a possible D match to TRBD1 (5 bases). Deletions cut 0 bases from V and 6 bases from J, with 14 bases between. Looked up from germline, CDR1 is MNHEY and CDR2 is SMNVEV (reference sequence). The CDR3 loop spans 15 amino acids. In DNA form, the CDR3 reads TGTGCCAGCAGTTTATCGCCCGGGGCAATTGATGGCTACACCTTC. Residues: CASSLSPGAIDGYTF.

About this clonotype itself: The missing conserved phenylalanine or tryptophan at the end of this CDR3 makes a read error likely. The chain links TRBV7-2 to TRBJ2-5; a weak D match, TRBD2 (5 bases). The CDR3 extends over 17 amino acids. The germline CDR1 and CDR2 sequences are SGHTA and FQGNSA. The ends were cut back, 5 bases at V and 5 bases at J, with 24 bases in the middle. The CDR3 nucleotides read TGTGCCAGCAGCGCCGGTGCTGGGCGAGGGAAAGGGGAGACCCAGTACCTC. It is translated as CASSAGAGRGKGETQYL.

This clonotype has just a few counts. The chain is built from TRBV30 and TRBJ2-6; 8 nucleotides match TRBD1. Germline values: CDR1 GTSNPN, CDR2 SVGIG (reference sequence). The CDR3 is 19 residues long. Losses at the gene ends were 1 base for V and 0 bases for J; bases not matched to a gene: 11. The CDR3 region is CAWSDPRQGWASGANVLTF. Written as DNA, the CDR3 is TGTGCCTGGAGTGACCCGAGACAGGGGTGGGCCTCTGGGGCCAACGTCCTGACTTTC.

The genes are TRBV5-1 and TRBJ2-5; D may be TRBD1 (6 bases). Germline V CDR1 and CDR2: SGHRS, YFSETQ. V lost 0 bases and J 4 bases, leaving 13 bases between the germline ends. The CDR3 has 15 residues. The CDR3 nucleotides are TGCGCCAGCAGCTTGGACAGGGCTGTAGGAGAGACCCAGTACTTC. Encoded protein: CASSLDRAVGETQYF. The variable domain in full, completed from reference TRBV5-1 and TRBJ2-5, reads KAGVTQTPRYLIKTRGQQVTLSCSPISGHRSVSWYQQTPGQGLQFLFEYFSETQRNKGNFPGRFSGRQFSNSRSEMNVSTLELGDSALYLCASSLDRAVGETQYFGPGTRLLVL.

This clonotype was counted at least ten times. This chain connects TRBV5-6 to TRBJ1-2; 9 bases match TRBD1. From germline, CDR1 is SGHDT and CDR2 YYEEEE. The CDR3 totals 14 residues. V dropped 0 bases and J dropped 7; count of bases not matched to a gene: 4. CDR3 bases: TGTGCCAGCAGCTTGGGGACAGGGGTCGGTGGCTACACCTTC. Its protein product is CASSLGTGVGGYTF.

This clonotype was found many times. V and J are TRBV12-3 or TRBV12-4 and TRBJ2-5, with unresolved D. V was clipped by 1 base and J by 2 bases, with 20 bases between them. The CDR3 covers 18 residues. DNA of the CDR3: TGTGCCAGCAGTTTAGTCCGACCCCGTCGACAAGCACAAGAGACCCAGTACTTC. This gives the protein CASSLVRPRRQAQETQYF.

This clonotype was found many times. The chain combines TRBV10-3 with TRBJ2-7, with TRBD2 identical over 9 bases. Per germline, CDR1 ENHRY and CDR2 SYGVKD. J lost 0 bases, V lost 6 bases, and 3 bases had no gene match. The CDR3 loop spans 14 amino acids. The CDR3 here is CAISLSGSSYEQYF. CDR3 DNA sequence: TGTGCCATCAGCCTTAGCGGGAGCTCCTACGAGCAGTACTTC.

The chain joins TRBV28 to TRBJ2-7, with 10 positions matching TRBD1. Looked up from germline, CDR1 is MDHEN and CDR2 is SYDVKM. J lost 2 bases, V lost 5 bases, and 12 bases had no gene match. This CDR3 region has 17 residues. As DNA, the CDR3 is TGTGCCAGCAGTCAACCGGGACAGGGGATTTCGGCCTACGAGCAGTACTTC. It specifies CASSQPGQGISAYEQYF.